This TCR beta chain appears in the sequencing data of a study of blood T cell repertoires in COVID-19. Assignments of participants to cohorts depended upon their own reported clinical history. Measured with immunoSEQ multiplex PCR; TCRdb has only the in-frame clones, and not every one. The profile shows fewer than 450,000 clones, roughly 86% of them singletons. Germline V CDR1 and CDR2: SEHNR, FQNEAQ (reference sequence). Between the trimmed V and J ends, which lost 4 bases and 7 bases, there was a span of 7 bases. The CDR3 is made up of 12 amino acids. The rearrangement uses TRBV7-9 and TRBJ1-4; no definite D call. The specimen was PBMCs or T cells enriched from blood (not recorded which). The receptor's source is a woman aged 40-49 years with acute COVID-19. In DNA form, the CDR3 reads TGTGCCAGCAGCTCCAACACTGAAAAACTGTTTTTT. It encodes CASSSNTEKLFF.